The present T cell receptor beta chain was sequenced within a study of blood T cell repertoires in COVID-19. Germline V gene data show CDR1 as LGHNA and CDR2 as YSLEER. This CDR3 has 14 amino acids. The V end was cut by 0 bases, the J end by 9 bases, with 12 bases between. Cohort allocation depended upon clinical history that participants reported. The protocol was immunoSEQ multiplex PCR, while the TCRdb copy is restricted to in-frame clones and leaves out a portion. The sample lists around 250,000 clones, 75% to 90% occurring once. Sequenced sample: PBMCs or T cells enriched from blood (not recorded which). The chain joins TRBV4-3 to TRBJ1-5, with D perhaps TRBD1 (5 bases). The sequence was collected from a woman aged 40-49 years who had been exposed to COVID-19. This CDR3 is CASSQEHRRGPQHF. CDR3 in DNA: TGCGCCAGCAGCCAAGAGCACAGGCGAGGGCCCCAGCATTTT.